This is a list of T cell receptor beta chains from one sample in a study of blood T cells in healthy people across ages. Via MiXCR, TCRdb re-called the 5' RACE reads, giving one row per CDR3 protein. Of 1.5 million to 1.8 million distinct CDR3 sequences listed, roughly two fifths are singletons. Sequencing was performed on blood. The receptor source for this set is a woman aged 18-29 years in good health. CDR3s include the opening cysteine and the closing phenylalanine or tryptophan. The order of the fields is D gene, J gene, V gene, clone size, CDR3 protein. A D gene is named only where the DNA matches it firmly. Only part of the rows carry a size: once, few, many, or a class if the clone is expanded.

TRBD2 TRBJ2-2 TRBV20-1 NA CSARGPREGTGELFF
NA TRBJ2-2 TRBV12-3/TRBV12-4 NA CATRSEPNTGELFF
TRBD1 TRBJ1-2 TRBV6-2/TRBV6-3 few CASGDRTYGYTF
TRBD2 TRBJ2-1 TRBV20-1 few CSAGPAGGVNEQFF
NA TRBJ1-1 TRBV5-6 NA CASSTSGQLNTEAFF
NA TRBJ2-6 TRBV20-1 NA CSARPLGANVLTF
NA TRBJ1-1 TRBV24-1 NA CATSVPQAFF
TRBD2 TRBJ2-1 TRBV20-1 NA CSAPTSGRYNEQFF
NA TRBJ2-1 TRBV5-1 NA CASSIGSVDTEQFF
NA TRBJ1-5 TRBV12-3/TRBV12-4 once CASIGAYSNRPKHF
NA TRBJ2-2 TRBV12-3/TRBV12-4 NA CASSFGAVHTGELFF
NA TRBJ1-2 TRBV6-2/TRBV6-3 NA CASTYPTARERRFGGYTF
NA TRBJ2-1 TRBV5-4 NA CASSLVVEAYNEQFF
TRBD1 TRBJ2-7 TRBV6-2/TRBV6-3 few CASILGLGTGDYEQYF
NA TRBJ1-2 TRBV20-1 few CSAGRIGGGYTF
NA TRBJ2-5 TRBV7-8 NA CASSLDYSFEQYF
NA TRBJ1-2 TRBV21-1 NA CASSDGTAQNYGYTF
TRBD1 TRBJ2-5 TRBV20-1 NA CSAGAGQGSETQYF
NA TRBJ2-1 TRBV28 few CASTQGSGEQFF
TRBD1 TRBJ2-2 TRBV12-3/TRBV12-4 many CASSYRGTGELFF